A selection of T cell receptor beta chains follows, all from one sample in a study of T cell repertoires in cytomegalovirus infection. Using its own MiXCR run on the reads, TCRdb lists one record per CDR3 protein. The data contain some 800,000 distinct CDR3 sequences, about 27% of them singletons. Their antigens remain unidentified. The starting material was cultured CD8+ T cells from PBMCs, obtained from culture after CMV antigen stimulation. These receptors originate from a human donor in good health (CMV status not recorded). Some clones in this sample may be carry-over from other donors' samples. The CDR3 runs from the conserved cysteine through the conserved F or W.

TRBV7-9	TRBJ2-1	CASSGVPKSYNEQFF
TRBV20-1	TRBJ1-1	CSASDRARFTEAFF
TRBV2	TRBJ2-1	CASSEALSDRALYNEQFF
TRBV25-1	TRBJ2-1	CASSEYYPVRGGDYNEQFF
TRBV4-1	TRBJ2-2	CASSLQVETNTGELFF
TRBV6-5	TRBJ2-7	CASSYSGQGLYYEQYF
TRBV24-1	TRBJ2-3	CATSDPRGDRGGDTQYF
TRBV7-4	TRBJ1-2	CASRADSEAWGYTF
TRBV7-9	TRBJ2-1	CASSPGLAGAAYNEQFF
TRBV6-1	TRBJ1-5	CASSEAGQPARAQHF